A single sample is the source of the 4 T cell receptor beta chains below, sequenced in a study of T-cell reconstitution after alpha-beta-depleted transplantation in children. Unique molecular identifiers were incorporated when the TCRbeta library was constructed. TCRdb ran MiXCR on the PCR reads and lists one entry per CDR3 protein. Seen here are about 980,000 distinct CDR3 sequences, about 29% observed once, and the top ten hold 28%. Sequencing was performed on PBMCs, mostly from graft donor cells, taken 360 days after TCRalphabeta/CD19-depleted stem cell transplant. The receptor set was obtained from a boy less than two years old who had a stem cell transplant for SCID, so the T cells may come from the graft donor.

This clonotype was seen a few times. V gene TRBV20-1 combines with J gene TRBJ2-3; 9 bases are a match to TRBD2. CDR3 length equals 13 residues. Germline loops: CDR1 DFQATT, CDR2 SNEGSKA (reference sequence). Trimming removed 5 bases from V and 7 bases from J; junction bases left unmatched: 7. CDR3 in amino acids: CSAFAGGLNTQYF. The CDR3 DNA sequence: TGCAGTGCTTTTGCGGGGGGGCTGAATACGCAGTATTTT.

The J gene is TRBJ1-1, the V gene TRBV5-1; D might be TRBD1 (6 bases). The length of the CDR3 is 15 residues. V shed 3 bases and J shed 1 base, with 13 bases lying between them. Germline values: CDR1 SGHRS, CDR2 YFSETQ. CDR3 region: CASSSQGRRNTEAFF. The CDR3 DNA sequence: TGCGCCAGCAGCTCCCAGGGGAGGAGGAACACTGAAGCTTTCTTT.

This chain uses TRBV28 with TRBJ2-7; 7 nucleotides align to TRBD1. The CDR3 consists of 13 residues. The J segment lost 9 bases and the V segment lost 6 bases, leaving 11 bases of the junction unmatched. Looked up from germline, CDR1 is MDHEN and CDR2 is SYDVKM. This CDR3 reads CASRKTGVGVQYF. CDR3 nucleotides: TGTGCCAGCAGAAAAACAGGGGTAGGGGTGCAGTACTTC.

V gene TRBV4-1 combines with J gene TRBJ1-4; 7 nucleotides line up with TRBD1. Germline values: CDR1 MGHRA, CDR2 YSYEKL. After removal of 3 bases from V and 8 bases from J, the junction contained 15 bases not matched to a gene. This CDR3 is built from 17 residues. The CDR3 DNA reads TGCGCCAGCAGCCACGAGTCTAGACAGGGAGGCTCGGAAAAACTGTTTTTT. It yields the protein CASSHESRQGGSEKLFF.